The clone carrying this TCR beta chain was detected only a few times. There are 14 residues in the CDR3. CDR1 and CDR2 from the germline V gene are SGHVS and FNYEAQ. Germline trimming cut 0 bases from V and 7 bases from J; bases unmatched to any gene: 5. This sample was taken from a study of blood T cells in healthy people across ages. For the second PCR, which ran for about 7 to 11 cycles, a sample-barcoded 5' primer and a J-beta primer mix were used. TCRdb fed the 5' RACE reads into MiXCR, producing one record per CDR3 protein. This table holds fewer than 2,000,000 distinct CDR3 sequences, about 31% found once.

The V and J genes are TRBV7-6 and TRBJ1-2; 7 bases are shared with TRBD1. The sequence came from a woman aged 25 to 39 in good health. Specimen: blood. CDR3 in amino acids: CASSLAIGGPGYTF. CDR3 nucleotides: TGTGCCAGCAGCTTAGCAATAGGGGGCCCTGGCTACACCTTC. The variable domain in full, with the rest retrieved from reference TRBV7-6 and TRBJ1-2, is GAGVSQSPRYKVTKRGQDVALRCDPISGHVSLYWYRQALGQGPEFLTYFNYEAQQDKSGLPNDRFSAERPEGSISTLTIQRTEQRDSAMYRCASSLAIGGPGYTFGSGTRLTVV.